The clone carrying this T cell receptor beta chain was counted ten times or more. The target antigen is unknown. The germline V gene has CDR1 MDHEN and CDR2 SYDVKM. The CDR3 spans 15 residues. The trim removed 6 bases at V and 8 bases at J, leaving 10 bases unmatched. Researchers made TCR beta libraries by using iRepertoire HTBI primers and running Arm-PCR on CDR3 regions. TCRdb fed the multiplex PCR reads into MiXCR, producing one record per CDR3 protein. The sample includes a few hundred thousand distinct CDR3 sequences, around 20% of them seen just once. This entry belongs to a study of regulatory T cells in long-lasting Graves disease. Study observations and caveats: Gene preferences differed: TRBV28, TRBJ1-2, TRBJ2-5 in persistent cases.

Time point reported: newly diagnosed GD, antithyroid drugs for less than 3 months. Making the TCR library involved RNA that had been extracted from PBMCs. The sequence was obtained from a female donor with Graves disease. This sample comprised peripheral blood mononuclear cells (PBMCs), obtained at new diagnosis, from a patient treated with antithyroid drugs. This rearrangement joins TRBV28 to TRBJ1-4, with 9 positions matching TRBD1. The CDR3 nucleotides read TGTGCCAGCAGACTAACAGGGGGCTTACCCGAAAAACTGTTTTTT. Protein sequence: CASRLTGGLPEKLFF. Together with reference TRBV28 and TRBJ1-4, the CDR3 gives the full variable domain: DVKVTQSSRYLVKRTGEKVFLECVQDMDHENMFWYRQDPGLGLRLIYFSYDVKMKEKGDIPEGYSVSREKKERFSLILESASTNQTSMYLCASRLTGGLPEKLFFGSGTQLSVL.